A single sample gave rise to the 3 T cell receptor beta chains below, sequenced in a study of blood T cells in healthy people across ages. PCR was performed a second time for about 6 to 11 cycles using a sample-barcoded 5' primer and a J-beta primer mix. TCRdb re-called the 5' RACE reads with MiXCR, one entry per CDR3 protein. The repertoire consists of nearly 800,000 distinct CDR3 sequences, with 20% to 25% occurring once and the leading ten covering under 4%. The same data also contributed to another study, on T cells of mothers and their children.

Sequencing used blood. These receptors came from a boy younger than 18 in good health.

The CDR3 DNA reads TGTGCCAGCAGTTTATCCTGGTCGGGGGAGACCCAGTACTTC. Translating gives CASSLSWSGETQYF. The chain uses TRBV27 and TRBJ2-1, with a weak D call TRBD2 (5 bases). The J call is doubtful: the DNA matches TRBJ2-5 better. CDR1 and CDR2 from the germline V gene are MNHEY and SMNVEV (reference sequence). CDR3 length equals 14 residues.

This clonotype has only a few counts. The chain couples TRBV11-2 to TRBJ2-1, with 11 bases identical to TRBD2. Germline assignment: CDR1 SGHAT and CDR2 FQNNGV. The CDR3 is 20 residues long. J lost 0 bases, V lost 1 base, and 11 bases had no gene match. The CDR3, as DNA: TGTGCCAGCAGCTTAGGTCCAGTCACTAGCGGGGGCAGCTCCTACAATGAGCAGTTCTTC. Residues: CASSLGPVTSGGSSYNEQFF.

This clonotype was observed a few times. The V and J genes are TRBV5-1 and TRBJ1-4; the D is unclear. This CDR3 is 13 amino acids long. The germline CDR1 and CDR2 sequences are SGHRS and YFSETQ. Trimming removed 4 bases at V and 8 bases at J, with 12 bases between. The CDR3 DNA is TGCGCCAGCAGCGGCGCACGGAGGGAAAAACTGTTTTTT. This gives the protein CASSGARREKLFF.